One sample yielded the 29 T cell receptor beta chains listed below, sequenced in a study of control samples from healthy donors and cancer patients. Data came from immunoSEQ multiplex PCR; TCRdb stores just in-frame clones and leaves some out. There are more than 70,000 clones in the sample; about nine tenths occur only once, and around 1% lies in the top ten. The sample was blood. The source of these receptors is a woman aged 30 to 39 in good health.

The chain combines TRBV7-9 with TRBJ2-7; weak D call: TRBD1 (6 bases). The germline gives CDR1 SEHNR, CDR2 FQNEAQ (reference sequence). V lost 6 bases and J 2 bases, leaving 8 bases between the germline ends. The length of the CDR3 is 12 residues. This CDR3 is CASRGQTYEQYF. CDR3 sequence (DNA): TGTGCCAGCAGAGGACAGACCTACGAGCAGTACTTC.

This clone has at least ten counts. The chain links TRBV10-2 to TRBJ2-7, with 9 bases fitting TRBD1. CDR3 length equals 15 residues. The germline gives CDR1 WSHSY, CDR2 SAAADI. V lost 0 bases, J lost 5 bases, and 5 bases stayed unmatched. This CDR3 is CASSESGQGLNEQYF. The CDR3 coding sequence is TGCGCCAGCAGTGAGTCGGGACAGGGTTTAAACGAGCAGTACTTC.

The rearrangement uses TRBV3-1 (or the pseudogene TRBV3-2) and TRBJ2-7; D is possibly TRBD1 (5 bases). Germline loops: CDR1 LGHDT, CDR2 YNNKEL (reference sequence). This CDR3 is 11 amino acids long. V shed 2 bases and J shed 7 bases, with 6 bases lying between them. The DNA of the CDR3 is TGTGCCAGCAGCCAAAGACAGGAGCAGTACTTC. It is translated as CASSQRQEQYF.

This clone was recorded a few times. This chain uses TRBV5-1 with TRBJ2-7, with 8 bases that match TRBD2. Germline CDR1 reads SGHRS; CDR2 reads YFSETQ. This CDR3 spans 14 amino acids. Trimming removed 5 bases from V and 3 bases from J; junction bases left unmatched: 7. CDR3 protein: CASRGAGVIYEQYF. CDR3 DNA sequence: TGCGCCAGCAGGGGAGCGGGAGTGATCTACGAGCAGTACTTC.

This chain connects TRBV28 to TRBJ2-6; 8 nucleotides line up with TRBD1. Germline V gene sequence: CDR1 MDHEN, CDR2 SYDVKM. This CDR3 spans 15 amino acids. J gave up 2 bases and V 6 bases, and 3 bases lay outside the gene matches. In nucleotides, the CDR3 is TGTGCCAGCAGCCTGACAGGGGCTGGGGCCAACGTCCTGACTTTC. This codes for CASSLTGAGANVLTF.

This chain joins TRBV12-3 or TRBV12-4 and TRBJ1-2; TRBD1 might be the D (5 bases). Trimming took off 7 bases at V and 5 bases at J, with 8 bases between the two ends. The CDR3 sequence is 11 residues long. This CDR3 is CASTEGYGYTF. In nucleotides, the CDR3 is TGTGCCAGCACGGAGGGGTATGGCTACACCTTC.

This clone is a singleton in its sample. This specimen includes other DNA sequences encoding the same CDR3. The chain links TRBV18 to TRBJ2-6, with 7 bases identical to TRBD1. This CDR3 comprises 15 residues. The trim removed 6 bases at V and 2 bases at J, leaving 4 bases unmatched. CDR1 is KGHSH and CDR2 is LQKENI in the germline V gene. In DNA form, the CDR3 reads TGTGCCAGCTCTCCCGACAGGGCTGGGGCCAACGTCCTGACTTTC. It is translated as CASSPDRAGANVLTF.

This clone was detected a few times. The chain links TRBV9 to TRBJ1-3; D ambiguous. V was shortened by 4 bases and J by 1 base, with 0 bases between the two germline ends. This CDR3 has 11 residues. The germline CDR1 and CDR2 sequences are SGDLS and YYNGEE. The CDR3 spells CASSSGNTIYF. Here the CDR3 DNA reads TGTGCCAGCAGCTCTGGAAACACCATATATTTT. The full variable domain, rest sourced from reference TRBV9 and TRBJ1-3, is DSGVTQTPKHLITATGQRVTLRCSPRSGDLSVYWYQQSLDQGLQFLIQYYNGEERAKGNILERFSAQQFPDLHSELNLSSLELGDSALYFCASSSGNTIYFGEGSWLTVV.

This chain joins TRBV6-5 and TRBJ2-3; 11 positions match TRBD1. The V and J ends lost 2 bases and 7 bases, in that order; junction bases with no gene match: 8. The CDR3 loop spans 16 amino acids. Germline V gene lookup returns CDR1 MNHEY and CDR2 SVGAGI. The CDR3 DNA is TGTGCCAGCAGTTACACCGGACAGGGGGCAGGAAATACGCAGTATTTT. This codes for CASSYTGQGAGNTQYF.

This clone came up a few times. The gene calls are TRBV24-1 and TRBJ1-1; the match to TRBD1 covers 9 bases. The V segment lost 2 bases and the J segment 4 bases; nucleotides outside the gene matches: 7. The germline CDR1 and CDR2 sequences are KGHDR and SFDVKD. The CDR3 sequence is 16 residues long. The CDR3 sequence: CATSDYTGGAFTEAFF. Here the CDR3 DNA reads TGTGCCACCAGTGATTATACAGGGGGCGCTTTCACTGAAGCTTTCTTT.

The chain uses TRBV27 and TRBJ2-7, with D possibly matching TRBD2 (6 bases). The CDR3 totals 14 residues. Germline-derived CDR1 and CDR2 are MNHEY and SMNVEV (reference sequence). V shed 5 bases and J shed 2 bases, with 13 bases lying between them. Written as DNA, the CDR3 is TGTGCCAGCAGTCTGGGCGGGGCCACCTACGAGCAGTACTTC. It encodes CASSLGGATYEQYF.

The chain employs TRBV4-1 and TRBJ1-6, with 8 bases lining up with TRBD1. The junction had 6 bases not matched to a gene; V was cut back by 6 bases and J by 5 bases. The CDR3 is 15 amino acids. Per the germline V gene, CDR1 is MGHRA and CDR2 is YSYEKL. The CDR3 region is CASRGAGGDNSPLHF. CDR3 nucleotide sequence: TGCGCCAGCAGGGGGGCAGGGGGCGATAATTCACCCCTCCACTTT.

V usage is TRBV6-5 and J usage is TRBJ1-2, with D hard to call. The length of the CDR3 is 14 residues. CDR1 and CDR2 (germline): MNHEY, SVGAGI. The germline V and J ends were trimmed by 6 bases and 6 bases, with 17 bases remaining between them. The CDR3, as DNA: TGTGCCAGCAGCTTTTTCACGGGCCCAGATGGCTACACCTTC. Translation gives CASSFFTGPDGYTF.

The V gene is TRBV29-1, the J gene TRBJ2-6; tentatively, D is TRBD1 (5 bases). The CDR3 loop spans 14 amino acids. The germline V gene encodes CDR1 SQVTM and CDR2 ANQGSEA. V lost 6 bases, J lost 0 bases, and 9 bases lay in between. This chain's CDR3 is CSVGHRSGANVLTF. The CDR3 bases are TGCAGCGTCGGACATCGCTCTGGGGCCAACGTCCTGACTTTC.

The J gene is TRBJ1-5, the V gene TRBV5-5, with 9 bases that match TRBD1. With 3 bases clipped from V and 4 bases from J, the junction kept 2 bases outside the gene matches. The CDR3 has 14 residues. CDR1 is SGHKS, CDR2 YYEKEE, per germline (reference sequence). DNA for the CDR3: TGTGCCAGCAGCTGGGGGACAGGGAATCAGCCCCAGCATTTT. Translated: CASSWGTGNQPQHF.

The chain combines TRBV9 with TRBJ1-6, with TRBD1 as a possible D gene (6 bases). V was clipped by 0 bases and J by 8 bases, with 12 bases between them. Per the germline V gene, CDR1 is SGDLS and CDR2 is YYNGEE. CDR3 length: 15 amino acids. CDR3 nucleotides: TGTGCCAGCAGCGTAGCGACGGACAGCTATTCACCCCTCCACTTT. Encoded protein: CASSVATDSYSPLHF.

The chain uses TRBV2 and TRBJ1-5, with D unclear. The V gene lost 4 bases and the J gene lost 2 bases, with 12 bases spanning the gap. CDR1 and CDR2 from the germline V gene are SNHLY and FYNNEI. This CDR3 has 15 amino acids. CDR3 loop: CASSGHRFGNQPQHF. DNA of the CDR3: TGTGCCAGCAGTGGACATCGGTTCGGCAATCAGCCCCAGCATTTT.

The genes are TRBV7-2 and TRBJ1-5; D unresolved. Germline V gene data show CDR1 as SGHTA and CDR2 as FQGNSA. V shed 3 bases and J shed 1 base, with 7 bases lying between them. The CDR3 covers 14 residues. The CDR3 loop is CASSLGPSNQPQHF. The CDR3 DNA sequence: TGTGCCAGCAGCTTGGGTCCAAGCAATCAGCCCCAGCATTTT.

V usage is TRBV6-1 and J usage is TRBJ1-3; possibly TRBD1 for D (5 bases). This CDR3 spans 17 amino acids. Germline V gene data show CDR1 as MNHNS and CDR2 as SASEGT. V was shortened by 4 bases and J by 0 bases, with 16 bases between the two germline ends. The DNA of the CDR3 is TGTGCCAGCAGTGCCCTCCCACAGGTCCCCTCTGGAAACACCATATATTTT. Its protein product is CASSALPQVPSGNTIYF.

The genes are TRBV5-6 and TRBJ1-2; 8 bases agree with TRBD1. CDR3 size: 16 residues. The ends lost 3 bases at V and 2 bases at J; junction bases unmatched: 9. Germline assignment: CDR1 SGHDT and CDR2 YYEEEE. The CDR3 reads CASSSYGTGINYGYTF. CDR3 coding DNA: TGTGCCAGCAGCTCCTACGGGACAGGAATCAACTATGGCTACACCTTC.

J is TRBJ1-6 and V is TRBV3-1 (or the pseudogene TRBV3-2); D is perhaps TRBD1 (5 bases). Germline V gives CDR1 LGHDT, CDR2 YNNKEL (reference sequence). V dropped 4 bases and J dropped 10 bases, with 17 bases sitting between them. The CDR3 length is 15 residues. The CDR3 is CASSREGTLPSPLHF. The CDR3 DNA sequence: TGTGCCAGCAGCCGGGAAGGGACCCTTCCCTCACCCCTCCACTTT.

This chain uses TRBV29-1 with TRBJ1-2, with D possibly TRBD1 on 5 matching bases. Germline lookup yields CDR1 SQVTM and CDR2 ANQGSEA. Deletions cut 6 bases from V and 7 bases from J, with 15 bases between. This CDR3 has 12 residues. CDR3 sequence reads: CSVGLGEFGYTF. The CDR3 DNA follows: TGCAGCGTCGGTTTGGGGGAATTTGGCTACACCTTC.

V is TRBV27 and J is TRBJ2-7; 7 bases align to TRBD1. The CDR3 contains 15 residues. Looked up from germline, CDR1 is MNHEY and CDR2 is SMNVEV (reference sequence). V gave up 4 bases and J gave up 4 bases; unmatched junction bases: 10. Written as DNA, the CDR3 is TGTGCCAGCAGTTCCGACCGGGACAGTAGTTACGAGCAGTACTTC. Protein sequence: CASSSDRDSSYEQYF.

The genes are TRBV15 and TRBJ2-7; no definite D call. Germline-derived CDR1 and CDR2 are LNHNV and YYDKDF (reference sequence). V was trimmed by 0 bases and J by 4 bases, leaving 13 bases between them. The CDR3 loop spans 15 amino acids. The DNA of the CDR3 is TGTGCCACCAGCAGAGATTTGTCTAACTCATACGAGCAGTACTTC. This sequence encodes CATSRDLSNSYEQYF.

The gene calls are TRBV19 and TRBJ1-1; 9 nucleotides match TRBD1. V shed 5 bases and J 1 base; nucleotides not matched to a gene: 5. In germline, CDR1 is LNHDA, CDR2 SQIVND (reference sequence). The CDR3 extends over 15 amino acids. The CDR3 sequence: CASSWDRDQNTEAFF. As DNA, the CDR3 is TGTGCCAGTAGTTGGGACAGGGATCAGAACACTGAAGCTTTCTTT.

V gene TRBV2 combines with J gene TRBJ1-2; D is ambiguous. The CDR3 loop spans 15 amino acids. Germline lookup yields CDR1 SNHLY and CDR2 FYNNEI. Trimming shortened V by 6 bases and J by 6 bases, and 20 bases separated the two germline ends. The CDR3 is CASSYSGLRSDGYTF. The CDR3 nucleotides read TGTGCCAGCAGCTACTCTGGTCTAAGGAGCGATGGCTACACCTTC.

The V gene is TRBV5-1, the J gene TRBJ1-6, with a tentative D call TRBD1 (6 bases). This CDR3 region has 16 residues. Germline loops: CDR1 SGHRS, CDR2 YFSETQ. V gave up 0 bases and J gave up 6 bases, with 13 bases separating them. DNA for the CDR3: TGCGCCAGCAGCTTGGACAGGGTAGCCCGTAATTCACCCCTCCACTTT. Its protein is CASSLDRVARNSPLHF.

This clone was picked up a small number of times. The chain joins TRBV12-3 or TRBV12-4 to TRBJ1-5, with 7 bases matching TRBD1. With 6 bases clipped from V and 6 bases from J, the junction kept 5 bases outside the gene matches. This CDR3 is built from 13 residues. CDR3 DNA sequence: TGTGCCAGCAGCCGTGACAGGGCTCAGCCCCAGCATTTT. Protein product: CASSRDRAQPQHF.

The chain has TRBV5-4 and TRBJ2-1, with D perhaps matching TRBD1 (5 bases). There are 17 residues in the CDR3. The V gene lost 3 bases and the J gene lost 4 bases, with 20 bases spanning the gap. Germline values: CDR1 SGHNT, CDR2 YYREEE (reference sequence). CDR3 in amino acids: CASSSTRAGRAYNEQFF. CDR3 coding DNA: TGTGCCAGCAGCTCAACCAGGGCCGGACGGGCTTACAATGAGCAGTTCTTC.